This passage covers 4 T cell receptor beta chains from one sample sequenced in a study of blood T cell repertoires in COVID-19. Assay used: immunoSEQ multiplex PCR; TCRdb lists only in-frame clones, some missing. Counted here are over 200,000 clones, 83% occurring once; the ten biggest clones make up about 8.9%. The sequencing input was peripheral blood. All receptors come from a woman in her forties or fifties with acute or convalescent COVID-19.

As regards this clone: One junction end disagrees with the germline gene, perhaps due to a read error. This chain connects TRBV7-9 to TRBJ1-2; a weak D match, TRBD1 (5 bases). The CDR3 covers 13 residues. CDR1 is SEHNR, CDR2 FQNEAQ, per germline (reference sequence). Here the CDR3 DNA reads TGTGCCAGCACCCAGGGACTGTCCTATGGCTTCACCTTC. Amino acid sequence: CASTQGLSYGFTF. The whole variable domain, remainder taken from reference TRBV7-9 and TRBJ1-2, is DTGVSQNPRHKITKRGQNVTFRCDPISEHNRLYWYRQTLGQGPEFLTYFQNEAQLEKSRLLSDRFSAERPKGSFSTLEIQRTEQGDSAMYLCASTQGLSYGFTFGSGTRLTVV.

The chain joins TRBV14 to TRBJ2-7; D call uncertain. The CDR3 is 15 residues long. V was clipped by 0 bases and J by 2 bases, with 11 bases between them. Germline values: CDR1 SGHDN, CDR2 FVKESK. The CDR3 nucleotides read TGTGCCAGCAGCCAAGAAACGCGCTTACCCTACGAGCAGTACTTC. As protein: CASSQETRLPYEQYF.

The V and J genes are TRBV5-1 and TRBJ2-1; no clear D. This CDR3 spans 14 amino acids. The V gene's germline CDR1 is SGHRS and CDR2 YFSETQ. The V gene lost 0 bases and the J gene lost 6 bases, with 10 bases spanning the gap. The CDR3 DNA is TGCGCCAGCAGCTTGGCAGCCGGGTCCAATGAGCAGTTCTTC. It translates to CASSLAAGSNEQFF.

The rearrangement links TRBV19 to TRBJ2-7; TRBD1 matches 7 bases. The junction had 3 bases not matched to a gene; V was cut back by 5 bases and J by 2 bases. The germline gives CDR1 LNHDA, CDR2 SQIVND (reference sequence). The CDR3 has 13 amino acids. The chain's CDR3 is CASSPGQAYEQYF. CDR3 sequence (DNA): TGTGCCAGTAGTCCCGGACAGGCCTACGAGCAGTACTTC.